This note documents a single TCR beta chain sequence. PCR used 60 Vbeta primers and 13 Jbeta primers. Generated by immunoSEQ multiplex PCR, the TCRdb table keeps only in-frame clones and is missing some. The sample records 110,000 or so clones, around three quarters being singletons. The CDR3 totals 15 residues. Per germline, CDR1 MRHNA and CDR2 SNTAGT. Unmatched junction bases numbered 5, after V lost 3 bases and J lost 5 bases. This entry comes from a study of cytomegalovirus exposure and HLA in healthy donors. The rearrangement uses TRBV6-4 and TRBJ2-3, with 10 bases aligning to TRBD2. The clonotype originates from a middle-aged man in good health and CMV-seropositive. The sequencing sample was made of PBMCs. This CDR3 is CASSETSGGVDTQYF. The CDR3 DNA reads as TGTGCCAGCAGTGAAACAAGCGGGGGGGTAGATACGCAGTATTTT.